The 28 T cell receptor beta chains presented below share a single source sample, sequenced in a study of T cells in Graves' hyperthyroidism and ophthalmopathy. Amplified TCR beta CDR3 regions came from RNA transcripts. During a first-round RT-PCR of the TCR CDR3, the HTBI primer set was used. TCRdb analysed the multiplex PCR reads with MiXCR anew, one entry per CDR3 protein. This table holds almost 250,000 distinct CDR3 sequences, more than 20% found once. The source material was blood. These receptors all come from a middle-aged woman with Graves' ophthalmopathy.

This clonotype appeared many times. V usage is TRBV4-2 and J usage is TRBJ2-7, with 9 bases that match TRBD2. Trimming took 3 bases from V and 6 from J; bases not matched to a gene: 12. The V gene's germline CDR1 is LGHNA and CDR2 YNFKEQ. This CDR3 comprises 16 residues. CDR3 residues: CASSHGLAGGGSEQYF. CDR3 in DNA: TGTGCCAGCAGCCATGGTCTGGCGGGAGGGGGTTCCGAGCAGTACTTC.

In its sample, this clonotype was seen many times. The J gene is TRBJ2-6, the V gene TRBV6-5; D gene unclear. The V and J ends lost 2 bases and 0 bases respectively, with 5 bases between them. The CDR3 is made up of 15 amino acids. The germline gives CDR1 MNHEY, CDR2 SVGAGI. In nucleotides, the CDR3 is TGTGCCAGCAGTTACGTCGTCTCTGGGGCCAACGTCCTGACTTTC. Amino acid sequence: CASSYVVSGANVLTF.

This clonotype came up many times. This chain connects TRBV6-1 to TRBJ1-5, with TRBD1 matching over 9 bases. The germline V gene has CDR1 MNHNS and CDR2 SASEGT. The CDR3 runs 15 residues. With 5 bases clipped from V and 5 bases from J, the junction kept 7 bases outside the gene matches. CDR3 in amino acids: CASSLRDREDQPQHF. The CDR3 DNA reads TGTGCCAGCAGTCTCCGGGACAGGGAGGATCAGCCCCAGCATTTT.

This clonotype was recorded many times. The chain joins TRBV9 to TRBJ2-3; TRBD2 is a possible D gene (6 bases). The length of the CDR3 is 15 residues. Germline CDR1 reads SGDLS; CDR2 reads YYNGEE. With 4 bases removed from V and 7 bases from J, the gap between germline ends came to 19 bases. For the CDR3, the DNA is TGTGCCAGCAGCTCAGGAGGGTCCCTGTTACATACGCAGTATTTT. It yields the protein CASSSGGSLLHTQYF.

In this sample, this clonotype turned up many times. The chain employs TRBV29-1 and TRBJ2-7, with D possibly being TRBD2 (6 bases). The CDR3 is 14 residues long. The germline V gene has CDR1 SQVTM and CDR2 ANQGSEA. Trimming stripped 7 bases from V and 2 bases from J, with 18 bases between. CDR3 in DNA: TGCAGCGCGGAGGGTGAGCGGTACCCCTACGAGCAGTACTTC. The encoded protein is CSAEGERYPYEQYF.

This clonotype was seen repeatedly, ten times or more. The chain joins TRBV13 to TRBJ1-5; D unresolved. The CDR3 has 15 residues. The germline V gene encodes CDR1 PRHDT and CDR2 FYEKMQ (reference sequence). Trimming took 5 bases from V and 8 from J, leaving 19 bases between them. The CDR3 protein is CASSHGKGSTKPQHF. The CDR3 DNA sequence: TGTGCCAGCAGCCACGGAAAGGGCTCAACAAAGCCCCAGCATTTT.

This clonotype was recorded a few times. A much larger clone differs by one base, so this may be a read error. The gene calls are TRBV12-3 or TRBV12-4 and TRBJ1-6, with 9 bases fitting TRBD1. CDR3 length: 15 amino acids. Written as DNA, the CDR3 is TGTGCCAGCAGGGAGGGACAGGGCTCCAATTCACCCCCCCACTTT. Protein product: CASREGQGSNSPPHF.

In this sample, this clonotype turned up many times. The chain recombines TRBV6-2 or TRBV6-3 with TRBJ1-5; TRBD1 is a possible D gene (5 bases). Germline-derived CDR1 and CDR2 are MNHEY and SVGEGT. V was shortened by 1 base and J by 4 bases, with 8 bases between the two germline ends. There are 14 residues in the CDR3. The DNA of the CDR3 is TGTGCCAGCAGTTACTTGGGGGTTAATCAGCCCCAGCATTTT. It translates to CASSYLGVNQPQHF.

This clonotype was found many times. The chain is built from TRBV18 and TRBJ2-5, with D possibly matching TRBD1 (6 bases). The CDR3 is 14 residues long. Trimming took 3 bases from V and 0 from J, leaving 8 bases between them. CDR1 and CDR2 (germline): KGHSH, LQKENI. The CDR3 is CASSPWTDQETQYF. For the CDR3, the DNA is TGTGCCAGCTCACCCTGGACAGACCAAGAGACCCAGTACTTC.

This clonotype has ten or more counts. The chain carries TRBV12-3 or TRBV12-4 and TRBJ2-2, with a tentative D call TRBD2 (5 bases). The CDR3 is 14 residues long. The germline V and J ends were trimmed by 3 bases and 7 bases, with 12 bases remaining between them. The CDR3 DNA sequence: TGTGCCAGCAGTTTTTTGGGAGTCAGCGGGGAGCTGTTTTTT. It specifies CASSFLGVSGELFF.

This clonotype was detected many times. The chain employs TRBV6-4 and TRBJ2-2; D gene ambiguous. The V gene lost 9 bases and the J gene lost 1 base, with 18 bases spanning the gap. This CDR3 spans 16 amino acids. Per germline, CDR1 MRHNA and CDR2 SNTAGT. The CDR3 sequence is CARRAPVGLNTGELFF. CDR3 DNA: TGTGCCAGAAGAGCCCCCGTCGGATTGAACACCGGGGAGCTGTTTTTT.

This clonotype was seen a few times. V is TRBV11-1 and J is TRBJ2-2; TRBD1 matches at 7 bases. V lost 2 bases to trimming and J lost 1 base; unmatched junction nucleotides: 4. CDR3 length equals 16 residues. From germline, CDR1 is SGHAT and CDR2 FQDESV (reference sequence). CDR3 loop: CASSLSNRGNTGELFF. As DNA, the CDR3 is TGTGCCAGCAGCTTAAGTAACAGGGGGAACACCGGGGAGCTGTTTTTT.

This clonotype was picked up many times. This rearrangement joins TRBV27 to TRBJ2-5; 7 positions match TRBD2. The CDR3 has 15 residues. Per the germline V gene, CDR1 is MNHEY and CDR2 is SMNVEV (reference sequence). Trimming cost V 6 bases and J 5 bases; bases outside gene matches: 12. The CDR3 spells CASSQERGAWETQYF. The CDR3 nucleotides are TGTGCCAGCAGCCAGGAGCGGGGAGCTTGGGAGACCCAGTACTTC.

V usage is TRBV28 and J usage is TRBJ1-2, with D hard to call. With 4 bases removed from V and 8 bases from J, the gap between germline ends came to 11 bases. The CDR3 covers 12 residues. Per germline, CDR1 MDHEN and CDR2 SYDVKM. The CDR3 loop is CASSSGNRGYTF. Written as DNA, the CDR3 is TGTGCCAGCAGTTCAGGAAATCGGGGCTACACCTTC.

The gene calls are TRBV29-1 and TRBJ1-2; D not resolved. The CDR3 consists of 10 residues. The V end was cut by 7 bases, the J end by 3 bases, with 6 bases between. The V gene's germline CDR1 is SQVTM and CDR2 ANQGSEA. The CDR3 nucleotides are TGCAGCGCAGTGGACTATGGCTACACCTTC. Translation gives CSAVDYGYTF.

V gene TRBV28 combines with J gene TRBJ2-7; TRBD2 matches at 11 bases. This CDR3 region has 15 residues. The germline gives CDR1 MDHEN, CDR2 SYDVKM. J lost 2 bases, V lost 5 bases, and 5 bases had no gene match. The CDR3 is CASSPLAGGTYEQYF. CDR3 in DNA: TGTGCCAGCAGTCCGCTAGCGGGAGGAACCTACGAGCAGTACTTC. Looking up the rest from reference TRBV28 and TRBJ2-7 gives the full variable domain: DVKVTQSSRYLVKRTGEKVFLECVQDMDHENMFWYRQDPGLGLRLIYFSYDVKMKEKGDIPEGYSVSREKKERFSLILESASTNQTSMYLCASSPLAGGTYEQYFGPGTRLTVT.

This clonotype was counted many times. The gene calls are TRBV30 and TRBJ2-5; 8 bases are shared with TRBD1. Germline V gene sequence: CDR1 GTSNPN, CDR2 SVGIG (reference sequence). Trimming cost V 1 base and J 7 bases; bases outside gene matches: 14. The CDR3 loop spans 16 amino acids. This chain's CDR3 is CAWSGSTGAPIWTQYF. In nucleotides, the CDR3 is TGTGCCTGGAGTGGGTCGACAGGGGCTCCTATATGGACCCAGTACTTC.

Ten or more counts support this clonotype. The rearrangement uses TRBV28 and TRBJ1-6; 7 positions match TRBD1. The CDR3 has 15 amino acids. Germline V gene sequence: CDR1 MDHEN, CDR2 SYDVKM. V was clipped by 5 bases and J by 4 bases; unmatched bases: 5. This CDR3 is CASSAMTGYNSPLHF. The CDR3 DNA reads as TGTGCCAGCAGTGCCATGACAGGGTATAATTCACCCCTCCACTTT. Looking up the rest from reference TRBV28 and TRBJ1-6 gives the full variable domain: DVKVTQSSRYLVKRTGEKVFLECVQDMDHENMFWYRQDPGLGLRLIYFSYDVKMKEKGDIPEGYSVSREKKERFSLILESASTNQTSMYLCASSAMTGYNSPLHFGNGTRLTVT.

The V and J genes are TRBV7-4 and TRBJ1-2, with D uncertain. The CDR3 is 12 residues long. The V gene lost 5 bases and the J gene lost 7 bases, with 11 bases spanning the gap. Germline lookup yields CDR1 SGHVT and CDR2 SQSDAQ. The CDR3 DNA reads as TGTGCCAGCAGCCCCAAGACCGGTGGCTACACCTTC. Residues: CASSPKTGGYTF.

The chain is built from TRBV11-1 and TRBJ2-5; no reliable D call. The germline V and J ends were trimmed by 4 bases and 2 bases, with 11 bases remaining between them. Germline V gives CDR1 SGHAT, CDR2 FQDESV (reference sequence). This CDR3 spans 14 amino acids. The CDR3 coding sequence is TGTGCCAGCAGCTCAAGACATATACAAGAGACCCAGTACTTC. Translated, it gives CASSSRHIQETQYF.

This clonotype was recorded at least ten times. The chain recombines TRBV20-1 with TRBJ2-7, with D possibly matching TRBD2 (6 bases). The V and J ends lost 1 base and 10 bases respectively, with 17 bases between them. The CDR3 runs 13 residues. Germline assignment: CDR1 DFQATT and CDR2 SNEGSKA (reference sequence). The CDR3 region is CSARGGVTGAQYF. CDR3 nucleotide sequence: TGCAGTGCTAGAGGAGGCGTGACGGGAGCCCAGTACTTC.

The CDR3 sequence is CATRATINTEAFF. The DNA for the CDR3 is TGTGCCACCAGAGCCACTATAAACACTGAAGCTTTCTTT. V usage is TRBV24-1 and J usage is TRBJ1-1; D unresolved. CDR1 and CDR2 from the germline V gene are KGHDR and SFDVKD. V was cut by 7 bases and J by 2 bases, with 10 bases left in between. The CDR3 totals 13 residues.

Many counts were recorded for this clonotype. This chain links TRBV6-5 with TRBJ1-6; TRBD1 might be the D (5 bases). Trimming pared 6 bases from V and 13 bases from J, leaving 19 bases between. This CDR3 comprises 14 residues. Germline assignment: CDR1 MNHEY and CDR2 SVGAGI. CDR3 bases: TGTGCCAGCAGAGCCGGGACGCATGATCCCCCCCTCCACTTT. Its translation is CASRAGTHDPPLHF.

This clonotype was seen many times. The chain couples TRBV5-1 to TRBJ2-2; D perhaps matches TRBD1 (6 bases). V shed 3 bases and J shed 2 bases, with 20 bases lying between them. CDR3 size: 18 residues. Germline-derived CDR1 and CDR2 are SGHRS and YFSETQ. CDR3 coding DNA: TGCGCCAGCAGCTCTACCACAACCGGGACATATAACACCGGGGAGCTGTTTTTT. As protein: CASSSTTTGTYNTGELFF.

This clonotype was seen at least ten times. The V call is TRBV5-1, the J call TRBJ2-7; D not certain. Germline assignment: CDR1 SGHRS and CDR2 YFSETQ. The CDR3 sequence is 11 residues long. The V gene lost 5 bases and the J gene lost 7 bases, with 10 bases spanning the gap. Written as DNA, the CDR3 is TGCGCCAGCAGGGCGGTGGGTGAGCAGTACTTC. It specifies CASRAVGEQYF.

Note on this clonotype: A read error may account for a junction end that differs from germline. The CDR3 sequence is CASSYDGTNYGYIF. The CDR3 nucleotides read TGTGCCAGCAGTTATGACGGGACGAACTATGGCTACATCTTC. This chain connects TRBV6-2 or TRBV6-3 to TRBJ1-2; D possibly corresponds to TRBD1 (5 bases). The CDR3 has 14 amino acids. Germline V gene data show CDR1 as MNHEY and CDR2 as SVGEGT.

Many counts were recorded for this clonotype. This rearrangement joins TRBV6-5 to TRBJ1-1; 7 bases are shared with TRBD1. Germline-derived CDR1 and CDR2 are MNHEY and SVGAGI. Losses at the gene ends were 7 bases for V and 1 base for J; bases not matched to a gene: 6. This CDR3 contains 14 residues. DNA of the CDR3: TGTGCCAGCAAGAGACAGGGAACGAACACTGAAGCTTTCTTT. Its translation: CASKRQGTNTEAFF.

This clonotype was counted many times. The chain has TRBV5-1 and TRBJ2-7; weak D call: TRBD2 (6 bases). Germline V lookup: CDR1 SGHRS, CDR2 YFSETQ. Trimming took off 3 bases at V and 6 bases at J, with 19 bases between the two ends. This CDR3 has 15 amino acids. The CDR3 sequence: CASSWGDPTDLEQYF. CDR3 bases: TGCGCCAGCAGCTGGGGGGACCCGACTGACCTCGAGCAGTACTTC.